Listed below are T cell receptor beta chains from one sample, sequenced in a study of CD8 T cells in Susac syndrome. TCRdb fed the immunoSEQ multiplex PCR reads into MiXCR, producing one record per CDR3 protein. There are 150,000 to 200,000 distinct CDR3 sequences in the sample; over 85% occur only once, and around 0.14% lies in the top ten. Sequenced sample: CD4+ T cells from PBMCs. The receptors here all came from a human donor in good health. Each CDR3 is given with its conserved first and last residue. The D gene is left open where the match is weak. Some rows mark clone size as missing; the rest say once, few, many or name a class of expanded clone.

v_call,d_call,j_call,clone_size,cdr3_nt,cdr3_aa
TRBV3-1,TRBD1,TRBJ2-1,NA,TGTGCCAGCAGCCTGGGACAGGGTAGCAGTGAGCAGTTCTTC,CASSLGQGSSEQFF
TRBV9,NA,TRBJ1-5,NA,TGTGCCAGCAGCCGCGGGACGATAGAGGAGCCCCAGCATTTT,CASSRGTIEEPQHF
TRBV7-6,NA,TRBJ1-5,few,TGTGCCAGCAGCTTGGGTAGAAATCAGCCCCAGCATTTT,CASSLGRNQPQHF
TRBV20-1,NA,TRBJ2-7,NA,TGCAGTGCTAGAGATCTCAGCAGGAACTCCTACGAGCAGTACTTC,CSARDLSRNSYEQYF
TRBV3-1,TRBD2,TRBJ2-1,NA,TGTGCCAGCAGCCAAGGACTAGCGGGGGTCTATGAGCAGTTCTTC,CASSQGLAGVYEQFF
TRBV15,TRBD1,TRBJ2-7,NA,TGTGCCACCAGCACAGGACAGGGTGCCTACGAGCAGTACTTC,CATSTGQGAYEQYF
TRBV27,NA,TRBJ1-6,NA,TGTGCCAGCAGTGAGAGAGTCTCCTATAATTCACCCCTCCACTTT,CASSERVSYNSPLHF
TRBV29-1,NA,TRBJ1-1,NA,TGCAGCGTTCAGGACCAGAACACTGAAGCTTTCTTT,CSVQDQNTEAFF
TRBV3-1,NA,TRBJ1-2,NA,TGTGCCAGCAGCCAATTCCCGACGGACTATGGCTACACCTTC,CASSQFPTDYGYTF
TRBV2,NA,TRBJ2-7,NA,TGTGCCAGCACCCAGGGATACGAGCAGTACTTC,CASTQGYEQYF
TRBV28,TRBD1,TRBJ2-5,NA,TGTGCCAGCAGTGTCCGACAGGGTCAAGAGACCCAGTACTTC,CASSVRQGQETQYF
TRBV7-9,NA,TRBJ2-5,NA,TGTGCCAGCATGCGGGAGGACAGGCAAGAGACCCAGTACTTC,CASMREDRQETQYF
TRBV12-3/TRBV12-4,NA,TRBJ2-6,once,TGTGCCAGCAGCGGACAGACTTTCCTCTCTGGGGCCAACGTCCTGACTTTC,CASSGQTFLSGANVLTF
TRBV3-1,NA,TRBJ1-2,NA,TGTGCCAGCAGGTCCACAGCCAACTATGGCTACACCTTC,CASRSTANYGYTF
TRBV12-3/TRBV12-4,NA,TRBJ1-1,NA,TGTGCCAGCAGTTTTCAGGCGGACACTGAAGCTTTCTTT,CASSFQADTEAFF
TRBV5-1,NA,TRBJ1-2,NA,TGCGCCAGCAGTCAAGCCGCAGGGGAAACTAGAGGCTACACCTTC,CASSQAAGETRGYTF
TRBV10-3,NA,TRBJ2-7,NA,TGTGCCATCAGGGTGACAGAGACCTACGAGCAGTACTTC,CAIRVTETYEQYF
TRBV6-2/TRBV6-3,NA,TRBJ2-7,NA,TGTGCCAGCATCAGGCAGGATCGCTACGAGCAGTACTTC,CASIRQDRYEQYF
TRBV3-1,TRBD2,TRBJ2-7,NA,TGTGCCAGCAGCCAAGCCTGGACTAGCAACTACGAGCAGTACTTC,CASSQAWTSNYEQYF
TRBV11-1,TRBD2,TRBJ2-1,NA,TGTGCCAGCAGCTCCGGGACTAGGTTCGGCGATGAGCAGTTCTTC,CASSSGTRFGDEQFF
TRBV20-1,TRBD1,TRBJ2-7,NA,TGCAGTGCTAGAGTAGGGGGACAGGTCTACGAGCAGTACTTC,CSARVGGQVYEQYF
TRBV27,TRBD1,TRBJ1-6,NA,TGTGCCAGCAGTTTGTCCAGGGGGAATTCACCCCTCCACTTT,CASSLSRGNSPLHF
TRBV29-1,TRBD2,TRBJ2-3,NA,TGCAGCGGATCCGGACTAGCCCCCACAGATACGCAGTATTTT,CSGSGLAPTDTQYF
TRBV29-1,NA,TRBJ1-5,NA,TGCAGCGTTGCCGGCGATAGCAATCAGCCCCAGCATTTT,CSVAGDSNQPQHF
TRBV20-1,TRBD1,TRBJ2-7,NA,TGCAGTGCTACAATCCCGGGACAGACCTACGAGCAGTACTTC,CSATIPGQTYEQYF
TRBV5-8,TRBD2,TRBJ2-3,NA,TGTGCCAGCAGCTTGCTTCTAGCGGGCCTCGGTCCAGATACGCAGTATTTT,CASSLLLAGLGPDTQYF